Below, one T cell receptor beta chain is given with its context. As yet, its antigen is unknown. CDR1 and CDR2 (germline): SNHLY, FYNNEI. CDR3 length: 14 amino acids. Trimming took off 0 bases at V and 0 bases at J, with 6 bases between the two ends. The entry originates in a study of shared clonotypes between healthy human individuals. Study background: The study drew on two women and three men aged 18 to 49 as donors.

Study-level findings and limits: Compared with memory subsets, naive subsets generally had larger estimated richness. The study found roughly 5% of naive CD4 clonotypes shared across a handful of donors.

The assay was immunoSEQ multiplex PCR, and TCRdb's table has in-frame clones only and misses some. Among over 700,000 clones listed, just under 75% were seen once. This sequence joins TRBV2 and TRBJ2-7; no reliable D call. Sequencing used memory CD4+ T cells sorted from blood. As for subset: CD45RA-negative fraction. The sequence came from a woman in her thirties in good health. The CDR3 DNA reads TGTGCCAGCAGTGAAGCCAGGCCCTCCTACGAGCAGTACTTC. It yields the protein CASSEARPSYEQYF.